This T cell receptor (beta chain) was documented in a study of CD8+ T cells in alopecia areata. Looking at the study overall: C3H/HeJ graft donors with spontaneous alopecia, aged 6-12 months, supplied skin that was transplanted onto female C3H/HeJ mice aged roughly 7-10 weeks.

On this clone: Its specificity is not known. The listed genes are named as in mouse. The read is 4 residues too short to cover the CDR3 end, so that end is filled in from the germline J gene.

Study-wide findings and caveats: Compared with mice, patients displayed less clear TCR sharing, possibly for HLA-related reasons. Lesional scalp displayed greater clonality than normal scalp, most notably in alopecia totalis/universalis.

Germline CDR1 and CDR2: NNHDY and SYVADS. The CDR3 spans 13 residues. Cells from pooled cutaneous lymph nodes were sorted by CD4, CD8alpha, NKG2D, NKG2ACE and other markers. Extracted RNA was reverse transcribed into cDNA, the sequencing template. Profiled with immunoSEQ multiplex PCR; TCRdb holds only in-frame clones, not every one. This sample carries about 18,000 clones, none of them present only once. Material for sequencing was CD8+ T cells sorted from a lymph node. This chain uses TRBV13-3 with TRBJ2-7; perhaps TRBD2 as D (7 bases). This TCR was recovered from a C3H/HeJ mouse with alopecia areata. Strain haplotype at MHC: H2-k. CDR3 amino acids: CASSGGGPYEQYF. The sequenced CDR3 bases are TGTGCCAGCAGTGGTGGGGGGCCGTAT.